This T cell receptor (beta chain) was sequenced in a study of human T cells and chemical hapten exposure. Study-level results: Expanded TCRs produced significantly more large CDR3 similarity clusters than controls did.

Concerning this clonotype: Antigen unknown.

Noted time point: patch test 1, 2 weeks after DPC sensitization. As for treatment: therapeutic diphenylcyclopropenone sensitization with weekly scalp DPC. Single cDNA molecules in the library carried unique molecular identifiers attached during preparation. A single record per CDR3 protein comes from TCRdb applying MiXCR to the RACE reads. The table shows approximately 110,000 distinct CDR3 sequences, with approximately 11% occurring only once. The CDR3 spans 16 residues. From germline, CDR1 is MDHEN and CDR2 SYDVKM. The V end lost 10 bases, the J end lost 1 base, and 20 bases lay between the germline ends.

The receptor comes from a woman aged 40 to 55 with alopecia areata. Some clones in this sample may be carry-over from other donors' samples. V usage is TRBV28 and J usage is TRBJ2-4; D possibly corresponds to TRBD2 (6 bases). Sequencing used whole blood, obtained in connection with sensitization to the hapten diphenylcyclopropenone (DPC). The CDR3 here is CATTSAGPGAKNIQYF. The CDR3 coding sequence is TGTGCCACCACCTCGGCGGGACCGGGTGCCAAAAACATTCAGTACTTC.